This T cell receptor (beta chain) was retrieved from a study of HIV-infected patients and healthy controls. TCRdb called the 5' RACE reads again in MiXCR, with one record for every CDR3 protein. The sample lists more than 15,000 distinct CDR3 sequences, about 19% occurring once. This sequence originates from a human donor in good health. Material: CD8+ T cells from blood.

The CDR3 sequence: CASRLLADSNNEQFF. DNA of the CDR3: TGTGCCAGCAGACTACTAGCGGATTCAAACAATGAGCAGTTCTTC. This chain joins TRBV6-6 and TRBJ2-1, with 8 positions matching TRBD2. The CDR3 is 15 residues long. From germline, CDR1 is MNHNY and CDR2 SVGAGI (reference sequence). V lost 6 bases to trimming and J lost 5 bases; unmatched junction nucleotides: 9.